This T cell receptor (beta chain) was recorded in a study of CD8 T cells in Susac syndrome. An amount of RNA that ranged from roughly 0.5 to 1 ug was reverse transcribed with random hexamers. One entry per CDR3 protein, called by TCRdb with MiXCR from the immunoSEQ multiplex PCR reads. The sample has 120,000 to 150,000 distinct CDR3 sequences; around 94% are singletons. CDR1 and CDR2 (germline): MNHEY, SVGAGI. Trimming shortened V by 10 bases and J by 2 bases, and 14 bases separated the two germline ends. The CDR3 has 13 amino acids. This TCR came from a human donor in good health. The sequenced sample was CD4+ T cells from PBMCs. The chain is built from TRBV6-5 and TRBJ1-1; TRBD1 might be the D (5 bases). The chain's CDR3 is CATRDLINTEAFF. CDR3 nucleotide sequence: TGTGCCACCCGGGACCTAATAAACACTGAAGCTTTCTTT.